This T cell receptor beta chain emerged from a study of shared clonotypes between healthy human individuals. Assay execution proceeded at the deep level. Original processing methods: Junction-only sequences produced by ImmunoSEQ had no quality scores, so filtering differed. Libraries were prepared by immunoSEQ multiplex PCR; TCRdb keeps only in-frame clonotypes and omits some of them. From that table come the V and J calls and clone size; the DNA was used to work out D and trimming. Of 2 million to 2.5 million clones listed, 93% are singletons. The CDR3 sequence is 13 residues long. Germline V gene data show CDR1 as SGDLS and CDR2 as YYNGEE. V was pared by 3 bases and J by 1 base, with 7 bases between.

V gene TRBV9 combines with J gene TRBJ2-5; D gene uncertain. This TCR derives from a man aged 18 to 29 in good health. Some clones in this sample may be carry-over from other donors' samples. Material: naive CD4+ T cells from PBMCs. Subset indicated: CD45RA+ positively selected. The chain's CDR3 is CASSEGIQETQYF. The DNA of the CDR3 is TGTGCCAGCAGCGAAGGGATCCAAGAGACCCAGTACTTC.